This T cell receptor (beta chain) was recorded in a study of blood T cell repertoires in COVID-19. Study-wide background: Samples of COVID-19 (acute and convalescent) were obtained from the United States, Italy and Spain.

In the authors' workflow: It was from reference gene primer amplification that nucleated cell counts were estimated. Clones were read by immunoSEQ multiplex PCR, and TCRdb kept only the in-frame ones, dropping some. Clone size and the V and J calls come from that table; the DNA yielded D and trimming. Of roughly 200,000 clones listed, 65% to 90% were seen once; the top ten hold more than 4%. CDR3 length: 13 residues. V gave up 2 bases and J gave up 2 bases, with 7 bases separating them. Exposed study participants had met a COVID-19 case within 2 weeks before entry. The receptor was isolated from a woman in her thirties who had been exposed to COVID-19. V gene TRBV5-3 combines with J gene TRBJ2-5, with D unclear. TRBV5-3 is flagged as an ORF with uncertain function. Sequenced sample: PBMCs or T cells enriched from blood (not recorded which). DNA for the CDR3: TGTGCCAGAAGCTTCACAGAGCAAGAGACCCAGTACTTC. Translation: CARSFTEQETQYF.